Following are 31 T cell receptor beta chains from one sample sequenced in a study of spatial heterogeneity in lung cancer (dated by TCRdb to about 2019). Points the paper makes about the study in general: The tumor nonsynonymous mutation count correlated with the number of expanded alpha and beta TCRs within the tumor.

These receptors' targets are unknown. Library generation was performed with 5' RACE. Sequencing was carried out with a NextSeq 500. The public reads were reprocessed in TCRdb via fastp at Q25 and MiXCR, keeping in-frame beta chains. All rows with the same CDR3 protein become a single entry with the most common DNA and genes. The sample table holds 12,000 to 15,000 distinct CDR3 sequences, of which 4% to 5% were seen once. The ten biggest clones cover about 17% of the sample. The label giving this sample's time point can be read as: sample taken at primary tumor resection. This material consisted of lung tumor tissue, taken at surgery. The receptors derive from a female donor with early-stage non-small cell lung cancer.

This clonotype was detected ten times or more. Found in a library prepared for alpha chains, this beta chain is an off-target read, and its abundance has little meaning. The CDR3 region has the DNA TGTGCCAGCAGCCACCAAACCGAAAGACAGGTCGCCGGGGAGCTGTTTTTT. Translation gives CASSHQTERQVAGELFF. This sequence joins TRBV3-2 and TRBJ2-2; TRBD1, the table's D call, lacks a check against the DNA. TRBV3-2 is tagged as a pseudogene. The CDR3 is 17 amino acids.

This clonotype rates as medium-sized. This beta chain is a stray read from a library made for alpha chains; its abundance is not meaningful. The chain couples TRBV6-2 or TRBV6-3 to TRBJ2-7; 8 bases map to TRBD2. The germline V gene encodes CDR1 MNHEY and CDR2 SVGEGT. This CDR3 has 15 amino acids. The V segment lost 6 bases and the J segment 4 bases; nucleotides outside the gene matches: 11. CDR3 bases: TGTGCCAGCAGGATACCGGGACTAGAACATTACGAGCAGTACTTC. Translated, it gives CASRIPGLEHYEQYF.

This clonotype was recorded at least ten times. The size of this beta chain means little, since it is a stray read in a library made for alpha chains. The chain has TRBV20-1 and TRBJ2-7, with D uncertain. The CDR3 is 12 residues long. CDR1 is DFQATT, CDR2 SNEGSKA, per germline (reference sequence). V was clipped by 3 bases and J by 2 bases, with 8 bases between them. The CDR3 is CSASSRPYEQYF. CDR3 in DNA: TGCAGTGCTAGTAGTCGGCCCTACGAGCAGTACTTC.

This clonotype was seen repeatedly, ten times or more. The library was designed around alpha chains, so this beta chain is a stray read whose abundance carries little weight. This chain joins TRBV5-6 and TRBJ2-2, with 8 bases matching TRBD1. This CDR3 spans 14 amino acids. Germline-derived CDR1 and CDR2 are SGHDT and YYEEEE. The V and J ends lost 5 bases and 11 bases, in that order; junction bases with no gene match: 11. The CDR3 protein is CASSPDRGLGELFF. CDR3 bases: TGTGCCAGCAGTCCCGACAGGGGCCTCGGAGAGCTGTTTTTT.

This clonotype was seen at least ten times. As an off-target read in a library built for alpha chains, this beta chain has a frequency of little significance. This sequence joins TRBV20-1 and TRBJ2-3; no clear D. This CDR3 contains 16 residues. Germline V lookup: CDR1 DFQATT, CDR2 SNEGSKA (reference sequence). V was clipped by 0 bases and J by 6 bases, with 19 bases between them. Written as DNA, the CDR3 is TGCAGTGCTAGAGATTCCCCCGCCCCCGGGTCGGATACGCAGTATTTT. It specifies CSARDSPAPGSDTQYF.

This clonotype was observed many times. A library prepared for alpha chains yielded this beta chain as an off-target read; its size is of little meaning. The V gene is TRBV6-2 or TRBV6-3, the J gene TRBJ2-1, with 9 positions matching TRBD2. The trim removed 2 bases at V and 3 bases at J, leaving 2 bases unmatched. CDR1 is MNHEY and CDR2 is SVGEGT in the germline V gene. The CDR3 has 15 residues. This CDR3 is CASSYRGGDYNEQFF. The CDR3 DNA follows: TGTGCCAGCAGTTACCGCGGGGGGGACTACAATGAGCAGTTCTTC.

This clonotype was counted many times. The library was built for alpha chains, so this beta chain is an off-target read and its size means little. The chain employs TRBV5-1 and TRBJ2-7; 7 nucleotides align to TRBD1. The CDR3 length is 14 residues. Per the germline V gene, CDR1 is SGHRS and CDR2 is YFSETQ. J was trimmed by 11 bases and V by 5 bases; bases with no gene match: 16. The CDR3 nucleotides read TGCGCCAGCAGTGCCGGGACAGACCCAGATACGAAGTACTTC. It specifies CASSAGTDPDTKYF.

This clonotype was detected many times. The library was designed around alpha chains, so this beta chain is a stray read whose abundance carries little weight. CDR3 DNA sequence: TGTGCCAGCACCCCCGGGGAGGGGTGGCACACTGAAGCTTTCTTT. This codes for CASTPGEGWHTEAFF. The chain carries TRBV28 and TRBJ1-1; D is possibly TRBD1 (5 bases). The V gene lost 7 bases and the J gene lost 3 bases, with 18 bases spanning the gap. CDR3 length: 15 residues. Per the germline V gene, CDR1 is MDHEN and CDR2 is SYDVKM.

In its sample, this clonotype is medium-sized. This beta chain is an unintended read in a library built for alpha chains; its size means little. J is TRBJ2-3 and V is TRBV11-2, with D perhaps TRBD1 (6 bases). Trimming took off 2 bases at V and 4 bases at J, with 19 bases between the two ends. This CDR3 is built from 17 residues. Germline V CDR1 and CDR2: SGHAT, FQNNGV. DNA of the CDR3: TGTGCCAGCAGCTTACGGCCGAGGGAGAACAGGGCAGATACGCAGTATTTT. Translated, it gives CASSLRPRENRADTQYF. Variable domain in full (rest from reference TRBV11-2 and TRBJ2-3): EAGVAQSPRYKIIEKRQSVAFWCNPISGHATLYWYQQILGQGPKLLIQFQNNGVVDDSQLPKDRFSAERLKGVDSTLKIQPAKLEDSAVYLCASSLRPRENRADTQYFGPGTRLTVL.

To note about this clonotype: A much larger clone lies a single base off, so this may be a read error. The conserved phenylalanine or tryptophan is not found at the CDR3 terminus, so this likely reflects a read error. This beta chain turned up in a library designed for alpha chains; as an off-target read, its abundance says little. The CDR3 sequence is CASSLRDGISGANVLTS. CDR3 in DNA: TGTGCCAGCAGCTTAAGGGACGGCATCTCTGGGGCCAACGTCCTGACTTCC. The chain couples TRBV7-9 to TRBJ2-6; D may be TRBD1 or TRBD2 (5 bases each). V lost 2 bases, J lost 0 bases, and 11 bases lay in between. Looked up from germline, CDR1 is SEHNR and CDR2 is FQNEAQ (reference sequence). The CDR3 sequence is 17 residues long.

This clonotype was seen ten or more times. Found in a library prepared for alpha chains, this beta chain is an off-target read, and its abundance has little meaning. The chain is built from TRBV16 and TRBJ1-3; TRBD1 agrees at 10 bases. This CDR3 is built from 13 residues. V was pared by 4 bases and J by 7 bases, with 1 base of the junction left unmatched. CDR1 KGHSY and CDR2 FQNENV come from the germline V gene. CDR3: CASSPDRGNTIYF. CDR3 sequence (DNA): TGTGCCAGCAGCCCGGACAGGGGGAACACCATATATTTT.

This clonotype appeared many times. This beta chain turned up in a library designed for alpha chains; as an off-target read, its abundance says little. The V gene is TRBV19, the J gene TRBJ2-3; D may match TRBD1 or TRBD2 (6 bases each). CDR1 and CDR2 (germline): LNHDA, SQIVND (reference sequence). This CDR3 contains 15 residues. With 3 bases removed from V and 2 bases from J, the gap between germline ends came to 12 bases. The CDR3 coding sequence is TGTGCCAGTAGTATTAGGGGGGACAACACAGATACGCAGTATTTT. It specifies CASSIRGDNTDTQYF.

This clonotype was observed many times. Since it is a stray read in a library aimed at alpha chains, this beta chain has a size that is not meaningful. The chain links TRBV7-6 to TRBJ1-2; D unclear. The CDR3 loop spans 15 amino acids. Germline loops: CDR1 SGHVS, CDR2 FNYEAQ. V shed 5 bases and J shed 4 bases, with 17 bases lying between them. DNA of the CDR3: TGTGCCAGCAGCCTATTGAGCGACTCACGCTATGGCTACACCTTC. It translates to CASSLLSDSRYGYTF. The complete variable domain, with remaining parts taken from reference TRBV7-6 and TRBJ1-2, reads GAGVSQSPRYKVTKRGQDVALRCDPISGHVSLYWYRQALGQGPEFLTYFNYEAQQDKSGLPNDRFSAERPEGSISTLTIQRTEQRDSAMYRCASSLLSDSRYGYTFGSGTRLTVV.

This clonotype was recorded at least ten times. Found in a library prepared for alpha chains, this beta chain is an off-target read, and its abundance has little meaning. The V gene is TRBV6-5, the J gene TRBJ1-5; perhaps TRBD1 as D (6 bases). This CDR3 region has 13 residues. Trimming cost V 6 bases and J 3 bases, with 9 bases left between them. Per the germline V gene, CDR1 is MNHEY and CDR2 is SVGAGI. CDR3 amino acids: CASSYRANQPQHF. Written as DNA, the CDR3 is TGTGCCAGCAGCTACAGGGCCAATCAGCCCCAGCATTTT.

This clonotype was detected many times. The size of this beta chain means little, since it is a stray read in a library made for alpha chains. The rearrangement uses TRBV5-1 and TRBJ2-1; D may be TRBD2 (6 bases). CDR1 is SGHRS, CDR2 YFSETQ, per germline. V lost 0 bases and J lost 8, with 18 bases in between. The length of the CDR3 is 16 residues. The CDR3 here is CASSLAGLADGHEQFF. The CDR3 DNA follows: TGCGCCAGCAGCTTGGCCGGGTTAGCGGATGGGCATGAGCAGTTCTTC.

This clonotype was observed at least ten times. Because this beta chain is a stray read in a library intended to capture alpha chains, its abundance should not be given much weight. The rearrangement uses TRBV2 and TRBJ2-1, with TRBD1 as a possible D gene (6 bases). This CDR3 has 14 residues. Trimming pared 7 bases from V and 9 bases from J, leaving 19 bases between. Germline CDR1 is SNHLY and CDR2 is FYNNEI. The CDR3 protein is CASTKVVGAGEQFF. The CDR3 nucleotides are TGTGCCAGCACAAAGGTAGTGGGGGCGGGTGAGCAGTTCTTC.

This clonotype was seen ten or more times. This beta chain was picked up by a library intended for alpha chains and is off target, so its count carries little meaning. This chain connects TRBV4-3 to TRBJ2-7; no clear D. Looked up from germline, CDR1 is LGHNA and CDR2 is YSLEER. V was pared by 0 bases and J by 10 bases, with 13 bases between. CDR3 length equals 13 residues. The CDR3 protein is CASSQDRRHLQYF. As DNA, the CDR3 is TGCGCCAGCAGCCAAGATCGAAGACACCTTCAGTACTTC.

This clonotype was seen at least ten times. With the library built for alpha chains, this beta chain is off target and its frequency is not meaningful. The chain is built from TRBV5-8 and TRBJ2-3; D is ambiguous. CDR3 length equals 14 residues. Deletions cut 0 bases from V and 3 bases from J, with 8 bases between. Per germline, CDR1 SGHTS and CDR2 YDEGEE. The CDR3 sequence: CASSLGPETDTQYF. As DNA, the CDR3 is TGTGCCAGCAGCTTGGGCCCAGAGACAGATACGCAGTATTTT.

This clonotype was seen at least ten times. This beta chain came through as a stray read in a library set up for alpha chains, and its size says little. CDR3 residues: CASSGQDSSYEQYF. The CDR3 region has the DNA TGTGCCAGCAGTGGCCAGGACAGCTCTTACGAGCAGTACTTC. The chain employs TRBV27 and TRBJ2-7; TRBD1 is a possible D gene (6 bases). The CDR3 length is 14 residues. The V gene lost 5 bases and the J gene lost 4 bases, with 15 bases spanning the gap. Germline V gene lookup returns CDR1 MNHEY and CDR2 SMNVEV (reference sequence).

This clonotype has just one count. In a library made to pick up alpha chains, this beta chain is a stray read with a size that means little. The CDR3 protein is CASSDWDRAFF. The DNA for the CDR3 is TGTGCCAGCAGTGACTGGGACAGGGCTTTTTTT. The rearrangement links TRBV6-1 to TRBJ1-4, with 9 nucleotides matching TRBD1. The trim removed 3 bases at V and 17 bases at J, leaving 4 bases unmatched. The CDR3 covers 11 residues. The germline gives CDR1 MNHNS, CDR2 SASEGT.

This clonotype has at least ten counts. Because the library targeted alpha chains, this beta chain is an off-target read whose size means little. The V gene is TRBV5-1, the J gene TRBJ1-2, with 9 bases identical to TRBD1. Trimming removed 4 bases from V and 4 bases from J; junction bases left unmatched: 8. CDR3 size: 15 residues. The germline V gene has CDR1 SGHRS and CDR2 YFSETQ. CDR3 DNA sequence: TGCGCCAGCAGCGAGGGGACAGGGCTCCCCTATGGCTACACCTTC. It is translated as CASSEGTGLPYGYTF.

This clonotype was found many times. The library was designed around alpha chains, so this beta chain is a stray read whose abundance carries little weight. The chain combines TRBV10-3 with TRBJ1-5, with D possibly TRBD1 on 6 matching bases. Deletions cut 3 bases from V and 9 bases from J, with 15 bases between. The CDR3 is 14 residues long. Germline V CDR1 and CDR2: ENHRY, SYGVKD. CDR3 region: CAISDSGGGRPQHF. Here the CDR3 DNA reads TGTGCCATCAGTGATTCGGGAGGGGGTAGGCCCCAGCATTTT.

This clonotype qualifies as medium-sized. This beta chain was picked up by a library intended for alpha chains and is off target, so its count carries little meaning. The chain couples TRBV10-3 to TRBJ1-4, with D uncertain. V shed 2 bases and J shed 4 bases, with 8 bases lying between them. This CDR3 has 14 residues. The germline CDR1 and CDR2 sequences are ENHRY and SYGVKD. CDR3 amino acids: CAISESGGNEKLFF. In nucleotides, the CDR3 is TGTGCCATCAGTGAGAGTGGCGGTAATGAAAAACTGTTTTTT.

Note on this clonotype: This beta chain lies outside the target of a library built for alpha chains; its clone size means little. J is TRBJ1-2 and V is TRBV7-8, with no clear D. V lost 5 bases, J lost 3 bases, and 10 bases lay in between. Per germline, CDR1 SGHVS and CDR2 FQNEAQ. The length of the CDR3 is 13 residues. The CDR3 nucleotides read TGTGCCAGCAGCAACCTAACCGACTATGGCTACACCTTC. It is translated as CASSNLTDYGYTF.

The table lists this clonotype with many counts. Found in a library prepared for alpha chains, this beta chain is an off-target read, and its abundance has little meaning. The rearrangement joins TRBV12-3 or TRBV12-4 to TRBJ1-3, with D unresolved. Trimming removed 3 bases from V and 7 bases from J, with 4 bases in between. This CDR3 has 11 residues. This CDR3 reads CASSLANTIYF. DNA for the CDR3: TGTGCCAGCAGTTTGGCCAACACCATATATTTT.

This clonotype has only a few counts. This beta chain came through as a stray read in a library set up for alpha chains, and its size says little. The CDR3 DNA reads as TGCAGTGCTAGAGATACCAGGGAGGGTGGCTACACCTTC. Translation: CSARDTREGGYTF. This chain links TRBV20-1 with TRBJ1-2, with D possibly matching TRBD1 (5 bases). V lost 0 bases, J lost 7 bases, and 12 bases lay in between. The CDR3 is 13 residues long. Germline values: CDR1 DFQATT, CDR2 SNEGSKA (reference sequence).

As concerns this clonotype: Within a library made for alpha chains, this beta chain is off target, and its count is uninformative. This chain links TRBV5-4 with TRBJ1-1; D unresolved. The V gene's germline CDR1 is SGHNT and CDR2 YYREEE (reference sequence). This CDR3 contains 14 residues. The V gene lost 0 bases and the J gene lost 1 base, with 7 bases spanning the gap. The CDR3 nucleotides read TGTGCCAGCAGCTTGGGACTACAGAACACTGAAGCTTTCTTT. As protein: CASSLGLQNTEAFF.

This clonotype was recorded at least ten times. This beta chain slipped into a library made for alpha chains as a stray read, so its size is not meaningful. CDR3 bases: TGTGCCAGCAGTTATCCGGACAGGGGAGGAGGCTACACCTTC. Protein: CASSYPDRGGGYTF. This chain connects TRBV6-6 to TRBJ1-2; 9 bases align to TRBD1. This CDR3 is built from 14 residues. Germline lookup yields CDR1 MNHNY and CDR2 SVGAGI (reference sequence). The V and J ends lost 3 bases and 8 bases, in that order; junction bases with no gene match: 7.

This clonotype was observed at least ten times. The library was built for alpha chains, so this beta chain is an off-target read and its size means little. The V and J genes are TRBV30 and TRBJ2-3; 10 bases match TRBD2. CDR1 is GTSNPN and CDR2 is SVGIG in the germline V gene (reference sequence). This CDR3 region has 14 residues. V shed 0 bases and J 9 bases; nucleotides not matched to a gene: 6. CDR3 loop: CAWSVAGGRGTQYF. The CDR3 DNA reads as TGTGCCTGGAGTGTAGCGGGGGGGCGCGGAACGCAGTATTTT.

Comment on this clonotype: For a library built for alpha chains, this beta chain is a stray read; little rests on its size. The V call is TRBV20-1, the J call TRBJ2-7; TRBD2 matches at 8 bases. CDR1 and CDR2 (germline): DFQATT, SNEGSKA (reference sequence). This CDR3 spans 14 amino acids. CDR3 loop: CSAGAGGAFYEQYF. The CDR3 DNA follows: TGCAGCGCGGGGGCCGGGGGGGCCTTTTACGAGCAGTACTTC.

This clonotype was seen many times. The library was designed around alpha chains, so this beta chain is a stray read whose abundance carries little weight. The DNA of the CDR3 is TGTGCCAGCAGTTTTAGAAGGGAGAACACTGAAGCTTTCTTT. It is translated as CASSFRRENTEAFF. The chain joins TRBV7-9 to TRBJ1-1; D unclear. CDR1 SEHNR and CDR2 FQNEAQ come from the germline V gene (reference sequence). The V end was cut by 6 bases, the J end by 1 base, with 12 bases between. There are 14 residues in the CDR3.